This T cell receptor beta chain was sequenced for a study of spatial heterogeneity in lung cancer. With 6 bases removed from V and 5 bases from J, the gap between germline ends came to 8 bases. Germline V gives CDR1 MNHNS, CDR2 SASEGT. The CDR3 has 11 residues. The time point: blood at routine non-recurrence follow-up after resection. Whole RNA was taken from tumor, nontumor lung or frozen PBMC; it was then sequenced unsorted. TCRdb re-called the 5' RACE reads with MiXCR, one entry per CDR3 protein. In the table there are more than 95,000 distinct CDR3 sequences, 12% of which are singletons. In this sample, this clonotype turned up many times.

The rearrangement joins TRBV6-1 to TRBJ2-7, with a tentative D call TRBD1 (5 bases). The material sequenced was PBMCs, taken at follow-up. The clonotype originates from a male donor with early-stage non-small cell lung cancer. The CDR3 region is CASSSRDEQYF. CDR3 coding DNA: TGTGCCAGCAGCTCCAGGGACGAGCAGTACTTC.